Presented here are 20 T cell receptor beta chains from one specimen sequenced in a study of cytomegalovirus exposure and HLA in healthy donors. Primers for the PCR totalled 60 Vbeta and 13 Jbeta. The repertoire was sequenced with immunoSEQ multiplex PCR; TCRdb's copy has only in-frame clones and lacks some. The table has 35,000 to 40,000 clones, 70% to 75% seen once. The sequenced sample was PBMCs. The receptors derive from a man aged 30-40 years in good health and CMV-seronegative.

The chain employs TRBV11-2 and TRBJ2-3; D call uncertain. The germline V gene encodes CDR1 SGHAT and CDR2 FQNNGV. CDR3 length: 13 amino acids. V was trimmed by 4 bases and J by 0 bases, leaving 5 bases between them. CDR3 DNA sequence: TGTGCCAGCAGCTGGCCTAGCACAGATACGCAGTATTTT. Protein sequence: CASSWPSTDTQYF.

The chain uses TRBV7-9 and TRBJ1-2, with a weak D call TRBD1 (6 bases). V lost 10 bases to trimming and J lost 4 bases, with 13 bases between them. This CDR3 is 12 amino acids long. Germline CDR1 SEHNR, CDR2 FQNEAQ (reference sequence). CDR3 sequence reads: CATSLDSYGYTF. In nucleotides, the CDR3 is TGTGCCACATCACTGGACAGCTATGGCTACACCTTC.

This chain uses TRBV30 with TRBJ2-1; D call uncertain. The CDR3 is 11 amino acids. The V gene's germline CDR1 is GTSNPN and CDR2 SVGIG (reference sequence). V dropped 5 bases and J dropped 13 bases, with 15 bases sitting between them. CDR3: CAWAVPPYQFF. CDR3 in DNA: TGTGCCTGGGCCGTGCCCCCCTACCAGTTCTTC.

The genes are TRBV7-8 and TRBJ2-7; 8 bases map to TRBD1. V was pared by 5 bases and J by 6 bases, with 9 bases of the junction left unmatched. CDR1 is SGHVS and CDR2 is FQNEAQ in the germline V gene. The CDR3 is 14 amino acids. CDR3 in DNA: TGTGCCAGCAGCCTTAGGACAGGGTTCGCCGAGCAGTACTTC. Its protein product is CASSLRTGFAEQYF.

The J gene is TRBJ2-3, the V gene TRBV4-2; TRBD2 matches at 7 bases. CDR1 LGHNA and CDR2 YNFKEQ come from the germline V gene. CDR3 length: 16 residues. V was pared by 0 bases and J by 1 base, with 4 bases of the junction left unmatched. The CDR3 sequence: CASSQDQLAGTDTQYF. CDR3 coding DNA: TGTGCCAGCAGCCAAGATCAGCTAGCGGGCACAGATACGCAGTATTTT.

The chain recombines TRBV10-1 with TRBJ2-7; D is possibly TRBD1 (6 bases). Germline V gene lookup returns CDR1 WNHNN and CDR2 SYGVQD (reference sequence). The V and J ends lost 4 bases and 0 bases respectively, with 13 bases between them. The CDR3 runs 15 residues. CDR3 protein: CASSAAGVASYEQYF. The CDR3, as DNA: TGCGCCAGCAGTGCCGCAGGGGTGGCCTCCTACGAGCAGTACTTC.

This clone has a handful of counts. The genes are TRBV19 and TRBJ1-1; D is unclear. From germline, CDR1 is LNHDA and CDR2 SQIVND (reference sequence). This CDR3 spans 14 amino acids. Trimming shortened V by 3 bases and J by 4 bases, and 12 bases separated the two germline ends. The CDR3 loop reads CASSIRGVGTEAFF. CDR3 DNA sequence: TGTGCCAGTAGTATCCGGGGAGTGGGCACTGAAGCTTTCTTT.

This chain uses TRBV7-2 with TRBJ1-2; D possibly corresponds to TRBD1 (5 bases). This CDR3 is 18 amino acids long. Per the germline V gene, CDR1 is SGHTA and CDR2 is FQGNSA. Trimming took off 5 bases at V and 0 bases at J, with 22 bases between the two ends. The CDR3 nucleotides read TGTGCCAGCAGCCCGCCTTCAGGGTACCAATATTCTAACTATGGCTACACCTTC. This translates into CASSPPSGYQYSNYGYTF.

The chain uses TRBV18 and TRBJ1-1, with D unclear. V lost 2 bases and J 0 bases, leaving 7 bases between the germline ends. Germline CDR1 and CDR2: KGHSH and LQKENI. The CDR3 has 14 amino acids. CDR3 DNA sequence: TGTGCCAGCTCACCAGGCGGCATGAACACTGAAGCTTTCTTT. Protein product: CASSPGGMNTEAFF.

J is TRBJ2-7 and V is TRBV7-2; D is perhaps TRBD2 (5 bases). CDR3 length: 16 amino acids. Germline V gene sequence: CDR1 SGHTA, CDR2 FQGNSA. V lost 8 bases, J lost 6 bases, and 26 bases lay in between. CDR3 loop: CASQPWGFPGSGEQYF. The CDR3 coding sequence is TGTGCCAGCCAACCATGGGGTTTCCCGGGGTCCGGCGAGCAGTACTTC.

This chain uses TRBV5-1 with TRBJ2-7, with 10 bases fitting TRBD1. With 3 bases clipped from V and 0 bases from J, the junction kept 3 bases outside the gene matches. From germline, CDR1 is SGHRS and CDR2 YFSETQ. This CDR3 contains 15 residues. The CDR3 DNA sequence: TGCGCCAGCAGCTCGGGACAGGGGAGCTCCTACGAGCAGTACTTC. It translates to CASSSGQGSSYEQYF.

The rearrangement links TRBV9 to TRBJ2-7; 8 positions match TRBD2. Unmatched junction bases numbered 8, after V lost 0 bases and J lost 0 bases. Germline CDR1 SGDLS, CDR2 YYNGEE. The CDR3 spans 17 residues. The CDR3 sequence is CASSVAASGSISYEQYF. CDR3 DNA: TGTGCCAGCAGCGTAGCGGCTAGCGGGTCTATCTCCTACGAGCAGTACTTC. Full variable domain (outside the CDR3, taken from reference TRBV9 and TRBJ2-7): DSGVTQTPKHLITATGQRVTLRCSPRSGDLSVYWYQQSLDQGLQFLIQYYNGEERAKGNILERFSAQQFPDLHSELNLSSLELGDSALYFCASSVAASGSISYEQYFGPGTRLTVT.

The chain carries TRBV6-6 and TRBJ2-7; TRBD2 matches at 8 bases. CDR1 MNHNY and CDR2 SVGAGI come from the germline V gene (reference sequence). CDR3 length: 13 amino acids. V lost 6 bases to trimming and J lost 4 bases; unmatched junction nucleotides: 5. CDR3 nucleotides: TGTGCCAGCAGCAGCGGGAGCGGGTACGAGCAGTACTTC. Translation: CASSSGSGYEQYF.

This clone was found a few times. The genes are TRBV6-6 and TRBJ2-1, with a weak D call TRBD1 (6 bases). CDR1 and CDR2 from the germline V gene are MNHNY and SVGAGI (reference sequence). This CDR3 contains 14 residues. V was clipped by 10 bases and J by 0 bases, with 13 bases between them. In DNA, the CDR3 is TGTGCCACCTATCTGGACAGCTCCTACAATGAGCAGTTCTTC. Its protein is CATYLDSSYNEQFF.

The rearrangement joins TRBV27 to TRBJ2-5; D might be TRBD2 (5 bases). In germline, CDR1 is MNHEY, CDR2 SMNVEV (reference sequence). The CDR3 has 15 residues. Deletions cut 1 base from V and 1 base from J, with 10 bases between. The CDR3 protein is CASSLFTGFQETQYF. DNA for the CDR3: TGTGCCAGCAGTTTATTCACGGGATTCCAAGAGACCCAGTACTTC.

In DNA, the CDR3 is TGTGCCAGCAGTTCACGGCGGAGCTCTGGGGCCAACGTCCTGACTTTC. Protein sequence: CASSSRRSSGANVLTF. This sequence joins TRBV6-5 and TRBJ2-6; no clear D. Trimming took off 4 bases at V and 0 bases at J, with 10 bases between the two ends. Looked up from germline, CDR1 is MNHEY and CDR2 is SVGAGI. The CDR3 is 16 residues long.

This chain links TRBV5-1 with TRBJ2-1; TRBD2 agrees at 7 bases. J was trimmed by 6 bases and V by 5 bases; bases with no gene match: 8. The germline CDR1 and CDR2 sequences are SGHRS and YFSETQ. The CDR3 spans 14 residues. CDR3 coding DNA: TGCGCCAGCAGGCAGCGGGACGCTTCCAATGAGCAGTTCTTC. Protein sequence: CASRQRDASNEQFF.

Here the CDR3 reads CASSEGPTQETQYF. The CDR3 coding sequence is TGTGCCAGCAGTGAAGGGCCGACACAAGAGACCCAGTACTTC. The chain joins TRBV6-1 to TRBJ2-5; D is uncertain. The ends were cut back, 1 base at V and 2 bases at J, with 8 bases in the middle. The CDR3 has 14 residues. Germline lookup yields CDR1 MNHNS and CDR2 SASEGT.

The CDR3 region has the DNA TGTGCCAGCAGCTCGGGGGCTCTAGCGGGAGGTGGCCCCCGCTCCTACGAGCAGTACTTC. This sequence encodes CASSSGALAGGGPRSYEQYF. The V gene is TRBV5-4, the J gene TRBJ2-7, with 11 bases matching TRBD2. V was pared by 3 bases and J by 0 bases, with 17 bases of the junction left unmatched. The CDR3 is 20 residues long. Germline lookup yields CDR1 SGHNT and CDR2 YYREEE (reference sequence).

This sequence joins TRBV7-8 and TRBJ2-1, with 16 bases fitting TRBD2. This CDR3 comprises 15 residues. The V gene end was trimmed by 6 bases and the J gene end by 8 bases; junction bases not matched to a gene: 4. Germline CDR1 SGHVS, CDR2 FQNEAQ. CDR3 residues: CASRGLAGGYYEQFF. Written as DNA, the CDR3 is TGTGCCAGCAGGGGACTAGCGGGAGGGTATTATGAGCAGTTCTTC.